Listed below are T cell receptor beta chains from one sample, sequenced in a study of blood T cell repertoires in COVID-19. Profiled with immunoSEQ multiplex PCR; TCRdb holds only in-frame clones, not every one. The sample records 290,000 or so clones, roughly 90% being singletons. The sequenced sample was PBMCs or T cells enriched from blood (not recorded which). Source of these receptors: a woman aged 25 to 39 who had recovered from COVID-19. Both conserved end residues are part of each CDR3. Each record gives: clone size, V gene, J gene, D gene, CDR3 protein, CDR3 DNA. A D gene is named only where the DNA matches it firmly. Part of the rows lack a size; the others show once, few, many or a class for expanded clones.

>NA|TRBV19|TRBJ2-5|TRBD1
CASSMGQGAGQTQYF
TGTGCCAGTAGTATGGGACAGGGGGCCGGTCAGACCCAGTACTTC
>NA|TRBV19|TRBJ2-2|TRBD2
CASTSGRAELFF
TGTGCCAGTACCAGCGGGAGGGCTGAGCTGTTTTTT
>NA|TRBV18|TRBJ1-1|TRBD1
CASSPTGGDAEAFF
TGTGCCAGCTCACCGACAGGGGGCGATGCTGAAGCTTTCTTT
>NA|TRBV7-9|TRBJ2-2|NA
CASSLWVALGTGELFF
TGTGCCAGCAGCTTATGGGTAGCATTGGGCACCGGGGAGCTGTTTTTT
>NA|TRBV11-2|TRBJ1-3|NA
CASSLVSSGNTIYF
TGTGCCAGCAGCTTAGTTAGCTCTGGAAACACCATATATTTT
>NA|TRBV5-1|TRBJ2-7|TRBD2
CASSSGTSGSYEQYF
TGCGCCAGCAGCTCTGGGACTAGCGGATCCTACGAGCAGTACTTC
>NA|TRBV19|TRBJ2-5|TRBD1
CARQGSGKTQYF
TGTGCCAGACAGGGGTCCGGAAAGACCCAGTACTTC
>NA|TRBV18|TRBJ1-2|TRBD1
CASSPSTNRGFGYTF
TGTGCCAGCTCACCGTCAACGAACAGGGGATTCGGCTACACCTTC
>NA|TRBV11-3|TRBJ1-3|TRBD1
CASSQDGTGGDTIYF
TGTGCCAGCAGCCAGGACGGGACAGGGGGAGACACCATATATTTT
>once|TRBV20-1|TRBJ2-1|NA
CSASGGEQFF
TGCAGTGCTAGCGGTGGTGAGCAGTTCTTC
>once|TRBV10-2|TRBJ2-1|NA
CASRKGEQFF
TGCGCCAGCAGGAAGGGGGAGCAGTTCTTC
>NA|TRBV29-1|TRBJ1-6|TRBD1
CSVRQGLNSPLHF
TGCAGCGTAAGACAGGGGCTTAATTCACCCCTCCACTTT
>NA|TRBV27|TRBJ2-2|TRBD1
CASSPTGGNGELFF
TGTGCCAGCAGCCCGACAGGGGGGAACGGGGAGCTGTTTTTT
>NA|TRBV25-1|TRBJ2-7|TRBD1
CASSESGTAKNEQYF
TGTGCCAGCAGTGAATCCGGGACAGCCAAGAACGAGCAGTACTTC
>NA|TRBV11-2|TRBJ2-7|NA
CASSLGKGIGNYEQYF
TGTGCCAGCAGCTTAGGTAAGGGGATAGGTAACTACGAGCAGTACTTC
>NA|TRBV7-3|TRBJ2-1|NA
CASSSHYNDEQFF
TGTGCCAGCAGCTCGCACTACAACGATGAGCAGTTCTTC
>NA|TRBV11-2|TRBJ2-2|NA
CASSLVYPGEGGELFF
TGTGCCAGCAGCTTAGTCTATCCGGGGGAAGGGGGGGAGCTGTTTTTT